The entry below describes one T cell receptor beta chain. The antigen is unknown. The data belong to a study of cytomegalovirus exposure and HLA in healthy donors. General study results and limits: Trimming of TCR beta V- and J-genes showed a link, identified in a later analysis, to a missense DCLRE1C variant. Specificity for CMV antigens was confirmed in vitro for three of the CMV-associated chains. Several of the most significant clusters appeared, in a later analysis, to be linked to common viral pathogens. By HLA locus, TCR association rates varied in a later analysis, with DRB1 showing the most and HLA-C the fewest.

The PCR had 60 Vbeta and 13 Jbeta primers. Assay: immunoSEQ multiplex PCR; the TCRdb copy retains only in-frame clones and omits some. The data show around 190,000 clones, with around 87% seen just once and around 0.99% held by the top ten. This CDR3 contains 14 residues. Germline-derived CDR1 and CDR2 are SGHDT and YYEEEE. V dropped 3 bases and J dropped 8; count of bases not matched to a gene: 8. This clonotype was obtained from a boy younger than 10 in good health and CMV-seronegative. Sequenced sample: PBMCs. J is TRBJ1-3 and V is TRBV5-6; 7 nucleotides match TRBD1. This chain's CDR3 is CASSYRGVGDTIYF. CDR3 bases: TGTGCCAGCAGCTACAGGGGTGTCGGAGACACCATATATTTT.